The sequence of this T cell receptor (beta chain) was determined in a study of technical replicates of blood from four donors. Germline V gives CDR1 MGHRA, CDR2 YSYEKL. Trimming stripped 0 bases from V and 4 bases from J, with 10 bases between. The CDR3 loop spans 14 amino acids. Measured with immunoSEQ multiplex PCR; TCRdb has only the in-frame clones, and not every one. The data show tens of thousands of clones, about 95% seen once. This clonotype was obtained from a human donor in good health. Some clones in this sample may be carry-over from other donors' samples. The rearrangement links TRBV4-1 to TRBJ2-7; D is unclear. Source material: PBMCs. The CDR3 protein is CASSQDPSLYEQYF. DNA for the CDR3: TGCGCCAGCAGCCAAGATCCATCACTTTACGAGCAGTACTTC.